The 16 T cell receptor beta chains below were found in one sample sequenced in a study of blood T cell repertoires in COVID-19. Assay used: immunoSEQ multiplex PCR; TCRdb lists only in-frame clones, some missing. The sample carries roughly 250,000 clones, 65% to 85% recorded once. Material for sequencing was peripheral blood. These receptors originate from a person aged 70 to 85 with COVID-19, enrolled during active disease.

In this sample, this clone turned up a few times. The chain recombines TRBV28 with TRBJ2-1; D not resolved. This CDR3 contains 11 residues. V lost 4 bases and J 7 bases, leaving 5 bases between the germline ends. The germline CDR1 and CDR2 sequences are MDHEN and SYDVKM. The CDR3 sequence: CASSYVNEQFF. The CDR3, as DNA: TGTGCCAGCAGTTATGTAAATGAGCAGTTCTTC.

A single count supports this clone. J is TRBJ2-7 and V is TRBV20-1, with TRBD1 as a possible D gene (6 bases). V was cut by 5 bases and J by 4 bases, with 9 bases left in between. The length of the CDR3 is 11 residues. CDR1 is DFQATT and CDR2 is SNEGSKA in the germline V gene (reference sequence). As DNA, the CDR3 is TGCAGTGCTGTGGACAGTTACGAGCAGTACTTC. Translating it yields CSAVDSYEQYF.

This chain links TRBV19 with TRBJ2-3; possible D gene TRBD2, 5 bases. Trimming removed 2 bases at V and 3 bases at J, with 12 bases between. Germline V gene lookup returns CDR1 LNHDA and CDR2 SQIVND (reference sequence). The CDR3 sequence is 15 residues long. The CDR3 here is CASSISQRITDTQYF. In nucleotides, the CDR3 is TGTGCCAGTAGTATAAGCCAGCGGATTACAGATACGCAGTATTTT.

The chain joins TRBV6-5 to TRBJ1-4, with 8 bases fitting TRBD1. V was clipped by 0 bases and J by 3 bases; unmatched bases: 0. CDR1 MNHEY and CDR2 SVGAGI come from the germline V gene. The CDR3 is 15 amino acids. CDR3 region: CASSYSDRANEKLFF. The CDR3 DNA follows: TGTGCCAGCAGTTACTCGGACAGGGCTAATGAAAAACTGTTTTTT.

V usage is TRBV11-3 and J usage is TRBJ2-3; 8 positions match TRBD1. This CDR3 region has 14 residues. Germline assignment: CDR1 SGHNT and CDR2 YENEEA. V dropped 5 bases and J dropped 4; count of bases not matched to a gene: 5. CDR3 residues: CASSPGQEADTQYF. The CDR3 DNA reads TGTGCCAGCAGCCCGGGACAGGAAGCAGATACGCAGTATTTT. Drawing the rest from reference TRBV11-3 and TRBJ2-3, the complete variable domain is EAGVVQSPRYKIIEKKQPVAFWCNPISGHNTLYWYLQNLGQGPELLIRYENEEAVDDSQLPKDRFSAERLKGVDSTLKIQPAELGDSAVYLCASSPGQEADTQYFGPGTRLTVL.

V is TRBV30 and J is TRBJ1-6; 7 bases are a match to TRBD1. CDR1 GTSNPN and CDR2 SVGIG come from the germline V gene (reference sequence). V trimming: 0 bases; J trimming: 7 bases; junction bases outside the gene matches: 3. The CDR3 sequence is 14 residues long. The CDR3, as DNA: TGTGCCTGGAGTGTAGGGGGCAGAAATTCACCCCTCCACTTT. Amino acid sequence: CAWSVGGRNSPLHF.

As regards this clone: The same CDR3 also results from other DNA sequences found in this sample. This chain links TRBV15 with TRBJ1-2; D is unresolved. The CDR3 contains 14 residues. The germline CDR1 and CDR2 sequences are LNHNV and YYDKDF (reference sequence). The V end lost 0 bases, the J end lost 5 bases, and 10 bases lay between the germline ends. The CDR3 here is CATSRDLTDYGYTF. The CDR3 nucleotides are TGTGCCACCAGCAGAGATTTGACTGATTATGGCTACACCTTC.

This clone showed up just once. V and J are TRBV30 and TRBJ2-2, with D unclear. The CDR3 totals 12 residues. Trimming left V 1 base short and J 6 bases short, with 6 bases between. Germline assignment: CDR1 GTSNPN and CDR2 SVGIG (reference sequence). The CDR3 DNA is TGTGCCTGGAGTGCAGGTTCCGGGGAGCTGTTTTTT. It encodes CAWSAGSGELFF.

The chain combines TRBV5-6 with TRBJ1-5; 8 positions agree with TRBD1. V lost 4 bases to trimming and J lost 2 bases; unmatched junction nucleotides: 8. The CDR3 is 16 residues long. CDR1 and CDR2 (germline): SGHDT, YYEEEE. The CDR3: CASSPGQGRRNQPQHF. The CDR3 DNA reads TGTGCCAGCAGCCCCGGACAGGGTCGGCGCAATCAGCCCCAGCATTTT. Using reference TRBV5-6 and TRBJ1-5 for the parts outside the CDR3, the full variable domain is DAGVTQSPTHLIKTRGQQVTLRCSPKSGHDTVSWYQQALGQGPQFIFQYYEEEERQRGNFPDRFSGHQFPNYSSELNVNALLLGDSALYLCASSPGQGRRNQPQHFGDGTRLSIL.

On this clone: The germline gene is not matched at one end of the junction; a read error may be the cause. The chain combines TRBV6-2 or TRBV6-3 with TRBJ1-2; the D gene is possibly TRBD1 (5 bases). Germline V lookup: CDR1 MNHEY, CDR2 SVGEGT. CDR3 length: 12 residues. CDR3 in DNA: TGTGCCAGCAGTTACGAGAGCCAGGGCTATTTCTTC. Translation gives CASSYESQGYFF.

About this clone itself: In the same sample, other DNA sequences code for this CDR3. The rearrangement joins TRBV3-1 (or the pseudogene TRBV3-2) to TRBJ1-2; 7 bases fit TRBD1. Germline V gene sequence: CDR1 LGHDT, CDR2 YNNKEL (reference sequence). The CDR3 is 13 residues long. V lost 4 bases to trimming and J lost 5 bases; unmatched junction nucleotides: 4. The CDR3 nucleotides are TGTGCCAGCAGCCCAGGGACAGCGTATGGCTACACCTTC. This sequence encodes CASSPGTAYGYTF.

The V and J genes are TRBV18 and TRBJ2-3, with TRBD1 as a possible D gene (5 bases). V lost 3 bases and J 2 bases, leaving 9 bases between the germline ends. The CDR3 loop spans 14 amino acids. Germline V lookup: CDR1 KGHSH, CDR2 LQKENI. The CDR3 coding sequence is TGTGCCAGCTCACCTGACAGACTCACAGATACGCAGTATTTT. This encodes CASSPDRLTDTQYF.

The rearrangement uses TRBV19 and TRBJ2-5, with 8 bases matching TRBD2. The CDR3 runs 15 residues. With V trimmed by 5 bases and J by 2 bases, 7 bases remained unmatched. CDR1 and CDR2 (germline): LNHDA, SQIVND (reference sequence). CDR3 region: CASSDTGGAQETQYF. The CDR3 DNA is TGTGCCAGTAGTGACACCGGGGGGGCTCAAGAGACCCAGTACTTC.

The CDR3: CSTGNNEQFF. DNA for the CDR3: TGCAGCACAGGGAACAATGAGCAGTTCTTC. This rearrangement joins TRBV29-1 to TRBJ2-1; D may be TRBD1 (6 bases). This CDR3 is 10 amino acids long. Germline CDR1 is SQVTM and CDR2 is ANQGSEA. The germline V and J ends were trimmed by 8 bases and 5 bases, with 7 bases remaining between them.

This rearrangement joins TRBV7-2 to TRBJ2-5, with D perhaps TRBD2 (5 bases). Per germline, CDR1 SGHTA and CDR2 FQGNSA. The germline V and J ends were trimmed by 1 base and 4 bases, with 13 bases remaining between them. The CDR3 is made up of 15 amino acids. Here the CDR3 reads CASSLGEGSGETQYF. The CDR3 DNA follows: TGTGCCAGCAGCTTAGGAGAGGGATCTGGAGAGACCCAGTACTTC.

The genes are TRBV7-6 and TRBJ2-7; possibly TRBD2 for D (6 bases). This CDR3 contains 15 residues. Trimming removed 0 bases at V and 3 bases at J, with 12 bases between. Germline values: CDR1 SGHVS, CDR2 FNYEAQ. The CDR3 loop reads CASSLAEGPIYEQYF. The CDR3 DNA reads TGTGCCAGCAGCTTAGCGGAGGGGCCCATCTACGAGCAGTACTTC.